The 26 T cell receptor beta chains below come from one sample, sequenced in a study of T cell changes during pregnancy in multiple sclerosis. Method: immunoSEQ multiplex PCR; TCRdb's copy keeps in-frame clones and lacks some. The sample yields roughly 38,000 clones, under 95% seen once. The specimen comprised CD4+ T cells from peripheral blood mononuclear cells, sampled in the second trimester of pregnancy. These receptors all stem from a female donor in good health, enrolled as a control in a pregnancy study.

This clone was observed a few times. J is TRBJ1-2 and V is TRBV6-5; D is possibly TRBD1 (6 bases). The V end was cut by 6 bases, the J end by 5 bases, with 10 bases between. This CDR3 is built from 12 residues. Germline CDR1 and CDR2: MNHEY and SVGAGI. The CDR3 spells CASSTRGYGYTF. Here the CDR3 DNA reads TGTGCCAGCAGCACTAGGGGGTATGGCTACACCTTC.

Details on this clone: At the DNA level, this CDR3 is encoded by other sequences in the same sample as well. The chain is built from TRBV28 and TRBJ1-1, with D unresolved. Germline CDR1 is MDHEN and CDR2 is SYDVKM. The CDR3 extends over 11 amino acids. V was cut by 7 bases and J by 0 bases, with 3 bases left in between. The CDR3 spells CASTMNTEAFF. The CDR3 DNA sequence: TGTGCCAGCACAATGAACACTGAAGCTTTCTTT.

V is TRBV9 and J is TRBJ2-5, with D perhaps matching TRBD2 (5 bases). CDR3 length: 13 amino acids. CDR1 is SGDLS, CDR2 YYNGEE, per germline. Trimming stripped 3 bases from V and 7 bases from J, with 13 bases between. CDR3 in amino acids: CASSAQHSGTQYF. CDR3 sequence (DNA): TGTGCCAGCAGCGCCCAACACAGCGGGACCCAGTACTTC.

V usage is TRBV30 and J usage is TRBJ2-5, with a possible D match to TRBD2 (6 bases). Deletions cut 2 bases from V and 4 bases from J, with 11 bases between. CDR1 GTSNPN and CDR2 SVGIG come from the germline V gene (reference sequence). There are 13 residues in the CDR3. The CDR3 DNA follows: TGTGCCTGGAGTAGGGACTGGCGAGAGACCCAGTACTTC. Encoded protein: CAWSRDWRETQYF.

J is TRBJ2-2 and V is TRBV5-1; perhaps TRBD1 as D (6 bases). This CDR3 spans 15 amino acids. The V gene lost 2 bases and the J gene lost 1 base, with 9 bases spanning the gap. Germline-derived CDR1 and CDR2 are SGHRS and YFSETQ. Here the CDR3 DNA reads TGCGCCAGCAGCTTTAGGGACATGAACACCGGGGAGCTGTTTTTT. Translating it yields CASSFRDMNTGELFF. Full variable domain (missing parts from reference TRBV5-1 and TRBJ2-2): KAGVTQTPRYLIKTRGQQVTLSCSPISGHRSVSWYQQTPGQGLQFLFEYFSETQRNKGNFPGRFSGRQFSNSRSEMNVSTLELGDSALYLCASSFRDMNTGELFFGEGSRLTVL.

The chain uses TRBV11-2 and TRBJ1-3; the match to TRBD1 covers 7 bases. Germline trimming cut 2 bases from V and 4 bases from J; bases unmatched to any gene: 11. The CDR3 is 17 residues long. Germline loops: CDR1 SGHAT, CDR2 FQNNGV. The CDR3 protein is CASSLRGGPDRGNTIYF. Written as DNA, the CDR3 is TGTGCCAGCAGCTTACGTGGAGGGCCGGACAGGGGAAACACCATATATTTT. The complete variable domain, with remaining parts taken from reference TRBV11-2 and TRBJ1-3, reads EAGVAQSPRYKIIEKRQSVAFWCNPISGHATLYWYQQILGQGPKLLIQFQNNGVVDDSQLPKDRFSAERLKGVDSTLKIQPAKLEDSAVYLCASSLRGGPDRGNTIYFGEGSWLTVV.

This chain uses TRBV5-1 with TRBJ2-7; D may be TRBD2 (6 bases). Germline CDR1 reads SGHRS; CDR2 reads YFSETQ. The CDR3 totals 14 residues. Trimming removed 3 bases from V and 3 bases from J, with 13 bases in between. CDR3 loop: CASSSPGLHYEQYF. The CDR3, as DNA: TGCGCCAGCAGCTCGCCGGGACTGCACTACGAGCAGTACTTC.

The chain employs TRBV6-1 and TRBJ2-2; 10 bases map to TRBD1. The V gene's germline CDR1 is MNHNS and CDR2 SASEGT. V shed 10 bases, J shed 4 bases, and the junction held 3 bases outside the gene matches. The CDR3 has 13 amino acids. The CDR3 spells CATGQGITGELFF. DNA for the CDR3: TGTGCCACGGGACAGGGGATCACCGGGGAGCTGTTTTTT.

This chain uses TRBV7-8 with TRBJ2-1; 9 bases agree with TRBD1. The germline V gene has CDR1 SGHVS and CDR2 FQNEAQ. V lost 5 bases and J lost 5; bases outside the gene matches: 4. CDR3 length: 14 amino acids. The CDR3 nucleotides are TGTGCCAGCAGCGTCCGGGACAGGGACAATGAGCAGTTCTTC. Its protein product is CASSVRDRDNEQFF.

The chain carries TRBV6-6 and TRBJ2-7; the D gene is possibly TRBD2 (5 bases). Trimming took off 0 bases at V and 2 bases at J, with 11 bases between the two ends. The CDR3 runs to 15 residues. Germline CDR1 reads MNHNY; CDR2 reads SVGAGI (reference sequence). CDR3 residues: CASSYSRAAAYEQYF. The CDR3 DNA follows: TGTGCCAGCAGTTACTCGAGGGCAGCAGCCTACGAGCAGTACTTC.

The V gene is TRBV10-1, the J gene TRBJ2-3, with a tentative D call TRBD2 (5 bases). V lost 11 bases and J 6 bases, leaving 12 bases between the germline ends. The CDR3 covers 11 residues. Looked up from germline, CDR1 is WNHNN and CDR2 is SYGVQD (reference sequence). The CDR3 sequence: CAAKTRDTQYF. CDR3 DNA: TGCGCCGCAAAAACTAGGGATACGCAGTATTTT.

Remarks on this clone: Other DNA variants within this sample encode the same CDR3. The gene calls are TRBV18 and TRBJ1-1; possibly TRBD1 for D (5 bases). The germline V gene encodes CDR1 KGHSH and CDR2 LQKENI. The CDR3 has 13 amino acids. Trimming left V 3 bases short and J 4 bases short, with 9 bases between. The CDR3 reads CASSPGGSTEAFF. For the CDR3, the DNA is TGTGCCAGCTCACCGGGGGGGTCCACTGAAGCTTTCTTT.

This chain's CDR3 is CASSPGTNQAYEQYF. Written as DNA, the CDR3 is TGTGCCAGCAGCCCCGGGACTAACCAAGCCTACGAGCAGTACTTC. This chain joins TRBV28 and TRBJ2-7; 7 nucleotides line up with TRBD2. CDR3 length: 15 residues. The J segment lost 2 bases and the V segment lost 6 bases, leaving 10 bases of the junction unmatched. CDR1 and CDR2 from the germline V gene are MDHEN and SYDVKM.

CDR3 in amino acids: CASSLFGTDTQYF. CDR3 DNA: TGTGCCAGCAGCTTATTCGGGACAGATACGCAGTATTTT. The genes are TRBV7-2 and TRBJ2-3; D is unclear. The ends were cut back, 2 bases at V and 3 bases at J, with 6 bases in the middle. Germline V gene lookup returns CDR1 SGHTA and CDR2 FQGNSA. The length of the CDR3 is 13 residues.

The V call is TRBV6-5, the J call TRBJ1-6; 8 nucleotides align to TRBD1. V gave up 7 bases and J gave up 5 bases; unmatched junction bases: 7. The germline CDR1 and CDR2 sequences are MNHEY and SVGAGI. This CDR3 region has 15 residues. The CDR3 loop reads CASKTGGYNNSPLHF. The CDR3, as DNA: TGTGCCAGCAAAACAGGGGGATATAATAATTCACCCCTCCACTTT.

The chain carries TRBV7-9 and TRBJ2-2; a weak D match, TRBD1 (5 bases). CDR1 is SEHNR, CDR2 FQNEAQ, per germline (reference sequence). This CDR3 spans 13 amino acids. The V gene lost 11 bases and the J gene lost 0 bases, with 10 bases spanning the gap. CDR3 sequence reads: CAVQAANTGELFF. For the CDR3, the DNA is TGTGCCGTACAGGCGGCGAACACCGGGGAGCTGTTTTTT. Looking up the rest from reference TRBV7-9 and TRBJ2-2 gives the full variable domain: DTGVSQNPRHKITKRGQNVTFRCDPISEHNRLYWYRQTLGQGPEFLTYFQNEAQLEKSRLLSDRFSAERPKGSFSTLEIQRTEQGDSAMYLCAVQAANTGELFFGEGSRLTVL.

This rearrangement joins TRBV6-6 to TRBJ1-5; TRBD1 agrees at 10 bases. The length of the CDR3 is 14 residues. Germline loops: CDR1 MNHNY, CDR2 SVGAGI (reference sequence). Unmatched junction bases numbered 7, after V lost 7 bases and J lost 7 bases. CDR3 sequence reads: CASTSGQGDQPQHF. The DNA of the CDR3 is TGTGCCAGCACCTCAGGACAGGGGGACCAGCCCCAGCATTTT.

This chain links TRBV30 with TRBJ1-2; 9 nucleotides agree with TRBD1. The trim removed 1 base at V and 5 bases at J, leaving 8 bases unmatched. The CDR3 has 15 residues. Germline loops: CDR1 GTSNPN, CDR2 SVGIG (reference sequence). As DNA, the CDR3 is TGTGCCTGGAGTGCGAAATGGACAGGGGTTTATGGCTACACCTTC. It translates to CAWSAKWTGVYGYTF.

The V and J genes are TRBV5-1 and TRBJ1-2; D is undetermined. The CDR3 covers 14 residues. Germline V lookup: CDR1 SGHRS, CDR2 YFSETQ. V was clipped by 4 bases and J by 4 bases, with 14 bases between them. The DNA for the CDR3 is TGCGCCAGCAGCCCCGGGAACGCAGGCTATGGCTACACCTTC. Protein: CASSPGNAGYGYTF.

J is TRBJ2-1 and V is TRBV21-1; no DNA check was done on the table's D call, TRBD2. TRBV21-1 corresponds to a pseudogene. The CDR3 spans 13 residues. The CDR3 DNA follows: TGTGCCAGCAGCCTCGGACTGCTTAATGAGCAGTTCTTC. Amino acid sequence: CASSLGLLNEQFF.

With respect to this clone: Other DNA sequences from this sample encode an identical CDR3 as well. The chain combines TRBV5-6 with TRBJ1-4; 9 nucleotides match TRBD1. CDR1 and CDR2 from the germline V gene are SGHDT and YYEEEE. V shed 2 bases, J shed 2 bases, and the junction held 7 bases outside the gene matches. This CDR3 region has 17 residues. CDR3 nucleotide sequence: TGTGCCAGCAGCTTTTCGGACAGGGGTTCCACTAATGAAAAACTGTTTTTT. Translating gives CASSFSDRGSTNEKLFF.

The chain combines TRBV11-2 with TRBJ1-6; 7 nucleotides line up with TRBD1. CDR3 size: 15 residues. Germline V gives CDR1 SGHAT, CDR2 FQNNGV. The ends lost 5 bases at V and 6 bases at J; junction bases unmatched: 7. The DNA for the CDR3 is TGTGCCAGCAGCCGAGGGACAGCTTTTAATTCACCCCTCCACTTT. It translates to CASSRGTAFNSPLHF. Complete variable domain (other parts from reference TRBV11-2 and TRBJ1-6): EAGVAQSPRYKIIEKRQSVAFWCNPISGHATLYWYQQILGQGPKLLIQFQNNGVVDDSQLPKDRFSAERLKGVDSTLKIQPAKLEDSAVYLCASSRGTAFNSPLHFGNGTRLTVT.

V gene TRBV18 combines with J gene TRBJ1-1; D remains unclear. This CDR3 is built from 16 residues. The germline V and J ends were trimmed by 2 bases and 0 bases, with 13 bases remaining between them. Looked up from germline, CDR1 is KGHSH and CDR2 is LQKENI. The CDR3 loop is CASSPSLTRMNTEAFF. The CDR3, as DNA: TGTGCCAGCTCACCATCCTTGACAAGAATGAACACTGAAGCTTTCTTT.

The rearrangement uses TRBV4-2 and TRBJ2-3; 10 bases agree with TRBD2. V shed 0 bases and J 2 bases; nucleotides not matched to a gene: 8. The CDR3 totals 18 residues. From germline, CDR1 is LGHNA and CDR2 YNFKEQ. The CDR3 bases are TGTGCCAGCAGCCAAGATGGGGCTAGCGGGGGCCACACAGATACGCAGTATTTT. This sequence encodes CASSQDGASGGHTDTQYF.

This chain uses TRBV5-4 with TRBJ2-3, with 8 bases identical to TRBD1. Germline trimming cut 1 base from V and 0 bases from J; bases unmatched to any gene: 1. This CDR3 has 15 amino acids. Germline CDR1 and CDR2: SGHNT and YYREEE (reference sequence). The CDR3: CASSLRQGSTDTQYF. The DNA for the CDR3 is TGTGCCAGCAGCTTGAGACAGGGGAGCACAGATACGCAGTATTTT.

The chain is built from TRBV6-6 and TRBJ1-4; D call uncertain. Germline V gene data show CDR1 as MNHNY and CDR2 as SVGAGI (reference sequence). The CDR3 sequence is 12 residues long. Trimming shortened V by 0 bases and J by 10 bases, and 6 bases separated the two germline ends. CDR3 nucleotides: TGTGCCAGCAGTTACTCCGGGGTAAAACTGTTTTTT. Protein product: CASSYSGVKLFF.